What follows are 21 T cell receptor beta chains derived from one specimen sequenced in a study of CD8 T cells in Susac syndrome. After extraction with the RNeasy kit, about 0.5 to 1 ug of the RNA was reverse transcribed using random hexamers. TCRdb fed the immunoSEQ multiplex PCR reads into MiXCR, producing one record per CDR3 protein. The sample has 180,000 or so distinct CDR3 sequences, around 94% seen once. Sequenced material: CD4+ T cells from PBMCs. The receptors come from a human donor in good health.

The chain is built from TRBV15 and TRBJ2-7, with TRBD1 matching 10 bases. With 3 bases clipped from V and 3 bases from J, the junction kept 5 bases outside the gene matches. Germline V gives CDR1 LNHNV, CDR2 YYDKDF (reference sequence). This CDR3 has 15 residues. The DNA for the CDR3 is TGTGCCACCAGCAGCGGGACAGGGGACTACTACGAGCAGTACTTC. Translated: CATSSGTGDYYEQYF.

The chain recombines TRBV6-2 or TRBV6-3 with TRBJ1-5; 8 bases fit TRBD1. From germline, CDR1 is MNHEY and CDR2 SVGEGT. This CDR3 comprises 18 residues. The V and J ends lost 2 bases and 0 bases, in that order; junction bases with no gene match: 9. The CDR3 DNA is TGTGCCAGCAGTTACGACAGGGGCTGGAAAGATAGCAATCAGCCCCAGCATTTT. Its protein product is CASSYDRGWKDSNQPQHF.

This chain connects TRBV29-1 to TRBJ2-4, with a tentative D call TRBD2 (5 bases). The CDR3 sequence is 13 residues long. V lost 4 bases, J lost 0 bases, and 7 bases lay in between. CDR1 and CDR2 (germline): SQVTM, ANQGSEA. The CDR3 spells CSVGGLAKNIQYF. CDR3 sequence (DNA): TGCAGCGTTGGAGGGCTAGCCAAAAACATTCAGTACTTC.

V and J are TRBV6-6 and TRBJ1-1; the D is unclear. CDR3 length: 14 amino acids. The V gene lost 2 bases and the J gene lost 0 bases, with 7 bases spanning the gap. Germline CDR1 and CDR2: MNHNY and SVGAGI (reference sequence). This CDR3 reads CASSYGELNTEAFF. In nucleotides, the CDR3 is TGTGCCAGCAGTTACGGAGAATTGAACACTGAAGCTTTCTTT.

V is TRBV29-1 and J is TRBJ1-1; 10 positions agree with TRBD1. The J segment lost 5 bases and the V segment lost 4 bases, leaving 4 bases of the junction unmatched. The CDR3 extends over 13 amino acids. Germline values: CDR1 SQVTM, CDR2 ANQGSEA. This CDR3 reads CSVGDRGGTEAFF. The CDR3 DNA follows: TGCAGCGTTGGGGACAGGGGTGGAACTGAAGCTTTCTTT.

This clonotype was detected only once. The J gene is TRBJ1-2, the V gene TRBV20-1; no clear D. The CDR3 runs 12 residues. The V gene lost 6 bases and the J gene lost 9 bases, with 17 bases spanning the gap. Looked up from germline, CDR1 is DFQATT and CDR2 is SNEGSKA (reference sequence). CDR3 amino acids: CSASGFESRYTF. The DNA of the CDR3 is TGCAGTGCCTCGGGATTCGAGAGTCGCTACACCTTC.

For the CDR3, the DNA is TGTGCCTGGAGTGGACAGGGAGGGTCACCCCTCCACTTT. Translation gives CAWSGQGGSPLHF. The chain is built from TRBV30 and TRBJ1-6, with 7 bases matching TRBD1. The CDR3 totals 13 residues. Germline lookup yields CDR1 GTSNPN and CDR2 SVGIG (reference sequence). The junction had 4 bases not matched to a gene; V was cut back by 1 base and J by 10 bases.

The chain has TRBV5-4 and TRBJ1-6; D unresolved. Germline CDR1 SGHNT, CDR2 YYREEE (reference sequence). The V gene lost 2 bases and the J gene lost 16 bases, with 16 bases spanning the gap. CDR3 length: 13 amino acids. CDR3: CASSLNGASKLHF. The CDR3 DNA sequence: TGTGCCAGCAGCTTAAACGGAGCTTCTAAGCTCCACTTT. The variable domain in full, completed from reference TRBV5-4 and TRBJ1-6, reads ETGVTQSPTHLIKTRGQQVTLRCSSQSGHNTVSWYQQALGQGPQFIFQYYREEENGRGNFPPRFSGLQFPNYSSELNVNALELDDSALYLCASSLNGASKLHFGNGTRLTVT.

V usage is TRBV12-3 or TRBV12-4 and J usage is TRBJ1-5; TRBD1 agrees at 8 bases. The length of the CDR3 is 15 residues. Trimming at V came to 3 bases and at J to 4 bases, leaving 5 bases not matched to a gene. DNA for the CDR3: TGTGCCAGCAGTTTTGACAGGGGAGGTAATCAGCCCCAGCATTTT. It is translated as CASSFDRGGNQPQHF.

The chain uses TRBV7-3 and TRBJ1-6, with a weak D call TRBD1 (5 bases). Trimming stripped 5 bases from V and 7 bases from J, with 15 bases between. The CDR3 is 15 residues long. CDR1 is SGHTA, CDR2 FQGTGA, per germline. This CDR3 reads CASSESPGPNSPLHF. In DNA form, the CDR3 reads TGTGCCAGCAGCGAAAGTCCAGGGCCGAATTCACCCCTCCACTTT.

The chain recombines TRBV19 with TRBJ2-5; the D gene could be TRBD1 or TRBD2 (5 bases each). The germline V gene has CDR1 LNHDA and CDR2 SQIVND (reference sequence). The CDR3 totals 15 residues. V was trimmed by 2 bases and J by 2 bases, leaving 12 bases between them. The CDR3 loop reads CASSIRDGVQETQYF. The CDR3 bases are TGTGCCAGTAGTATAAGGGACGGAGTACAAGAGACCCAGTACTTC.

This chain connects TRBV3-1 to TRBJ2-5; 11 positions agree with TRBD2. V was pared by 1 base and J by 9 bases, with 10 bases of the junction left unmatched. CDR1 and CDR2 from the germline V gene are LGHDT and YNNKEL (reference sequence). This CDR3 region has 16 residues. CDR3 residues: CASSQGLAGGRWSQYF. CDR3 nucleotides: TGTGCCAGCAGCCAAGGGCTAGCGGGGGGCCGCTGGTCCCAGTACTTC.

The CDR3 sequence: CASSLWTGNTGELFF. As DNA, the CDR3 is TGTGCCAGCTCACTATGGACGGGGAACACCGGGGAGCTGTTTTTT. V gene TRBV18 combines with J gene TRBJ2-2; the D is unclear. The CDR3 covers 15 residues. Trimming took off 4 bases at V and 1 base at J, with 10 bases between the two ends. The V gene's germline CDR1 is KGHSH and CDR2 LQKENI.

The chain is built from TRBV5-1 and TRBJ2-1, with D unresolved. The CDR3 runs to 16 residues. Germline CDR1 and CDR2: SGHRS and YFSETQ. Trimming removed 4 bases from V and 0 bases from J, with 14 bases in between. CDR3: CASSRSERSSYNEQFF. DNA for the CDR3: TGCGCCAGCAGCCGGAGCGAGCGCAGCTCCTACAATGAGCAGTTCTTC. The complete variable domain, with remaining parts taken from reference TRBV5-1 and TRBJ2-1, reads KAGVTQTPRYLIKTRGQQVTLSCSPISGHRSVSWYQQTPGQGLQFLFEYFSETQRNKGNFPGRFSGRQFSNSRSEMNVSTLELGDSALYLCASSRSERSSYNEQFFGPGTRLTVL.

This clonotype has a single count. The rearrangement joins TRBV6-1 to TRBJ1-6, with a tentative D call TRBD1 (6 bases). This CDR3 has 16 amino acids. CDR1 and CDR2 (germline): MNHNS, SASEGT. V gave up 5 bases and J gave up 6 bases, with 17 bases separating them. DNA for the CDR3: TGTGCCAGCAGTAGAGGACGCGGGACAAGTAATTCACCCCTCCACTTT. It is translated as CASSRGRGTSNSPLHF.

This clonotype came up once. This chain uses TRBV5-4 with TRBJ2-3, with D possibly being TRBD2 (7 bases). V shed 3 bases and J shed 4 bases, with 18 bases lying between them. Germline-derived CDR1 and CDR2 are SGHNT and YYREEE (reference sequence). The CDR3 is 16 residues long. The CDR3 protein is CASSSSRGGQSDTQYF. The DNA of the CDR3 is TGTGCCAGCAGCTCATCTAGGGGGGGGCAGTCAGATACGCAGTATTTT.

This sequence joins TRBV13 and TRBJ1-1; D is unclear. The germline gives CDR1 PRHDT, CDR2 FYEKMQ (reference sequence). Deletions cut 5 bases from V and 0 bases from J, with 7 bases between. The CDR3 totals 13 residues. CDR3 loop: CASSRTLNTEAFF. The DNA of the CDR3 is TGTGCCAGCAGCCGTACGCTGAACACTGAAGCTTTCTTT. The full variable domain, completed using reference TRBV13 and TRBJ1-1, is AAGVIQSPRHLIKEKRETATLKCYPIPRHDTVYWYQQGPGQDPQFLISFYEKMQSDKGSIPDRFSAQQFSDYHSELNMSSLELGDSALYFCASSRTLNTEAFFGQGTRLTVV.

In this sample, this clonotype turned up a few times. This chain links TRBV6-5 with TRBJ1-6; 8 nucleotides align to TRBD1. After removal of 6 bases from V and 8 bases from J, the junction contained 3 bases not matched to a gene. This CDR3 region has 13 residues. CDR1 MNHEY and CDR2 SVGAGI come from the germline V gene. CDR3 residues: CASSLTGDSPLHF. CDR3 nucleotides: TGTGCCAGCAGCCTGACAGGGGATTCACCCCTCCACTTT.

Only one count was recorded for this clonotype. This chain connects TRBV3-1 to TRBJ2-4; 8 bases agree with TRBD1. After removal of 0 bases from V and 0 bases from J, the junction contained 7 bases not matched to a gene. Germline V gives CDR1 LGHDT, CDR2 YNNKEL (reference sequence). The CDR3 spans 18 residues. CDR3 DNA: TGTGCCAGCAGCCAAGAAGCAGGGGGCATCCTAGCCAAAAACATTCAGTACTTC. Translated: CASSQEAGGILAKNIQYF.

CDR3 loop: CASSQGTSGGYTDTQYF. CDR3 sequence (DNA): TGTGCCAGCAGCCAGGGGACTAGCGGGGGGTACACAGATACGCAGTATTTT. The V gene is TRBV11-2, the J gene TRBJ2-3; 15 nucleotides align to TRBD2. There are 17 residues in the CDR3. Trimming took 5 bases from V and 2 from J; bases not matched to a gene: 5. Germline CDR1 reads SGHAT; CDR2 reads FQNNGV.

This sequence joins TRBV20-1 and TRBJ2-3, with TRBD1 identical over 9 bases. The CDR3 is 16 residues long. Looked up from germline, CDR1 is DFQATT and CDR2 is SNEGSKA (reference sequence). With V trimmed by 3 bases and J by 3 bases, 10 bases remained unmatched. CDR3 residues: CSARPARDRVTDTQYF. DNA of the CDR3: TGCAGTGCTAGGCCTGCAAGGGACAGGGTGACAGATACGCAGTATTTT.